Shown below are 2 T cell receptor beta chains from a single sample sequenced in a study of cytomegalovirus exposure and HLA in healthy donors. Here immunoSEQ multiplex PCR was the method, and the copy in TCRdb shows in-frame clones only, minus some. The data hold about 160,000 clones, with more than 70% observed a single time. The specimen sequenced was PBMCs. The receptor source for this set is a man aged 18 to 35 in good health and CMV-seronegative.

Only a few counts were recorded for this clone. CDR3 region: CASSTPGVGGRAFF. In nucleotides, the CDR3 is TGTGCCAGTAGTACCCCGGGCGTGGGGGGACGCGCTTTCTTT. The chain links TRBV19 to TRBJ1-1; D possibly corresponds to TRBD1 (5 bases). This CDR3 is built from 14 residues. V was trimmed by 4 bases and J by 11 bases, leaving 20 bases between them. Germline V gene lookup returns CDR1 LNHDA and CDR2 SQIVND (reference sequence).

V gene TRBV19 combines with J gene TRBJ2-1; TRBD1 matches 9 bases. This CDR3 spans 15 amino acids. CDR1 LNHDA and CDR2 SQIVND come from the germline V gene (reference sequence). J lost 4 bases, V lost 7 bases, and 8 bases had no gene match. Here the CDR3 reads CASIPDRGYYNEQFF. The DNA for the CDR3 is TGTGCCAGTATTCCTGACAGGGGGTATTACAATGAGCAGTTCTTC.